This is a list of T cell receptor beta chains from one sample in a study of CD8 T cells in Susac syndrome. A single record per CDR3 protein comes from TCRdb applying MiXCR to the immunoSEQ multiplex PCR reads. The sample consists of about 100,000 distinct CDR3 sequences, 95% of them appearing once. Sequencing used CD8+ T cells from PBMCs. These receptors all stem from a human donor with Susac syndrome. Both conserved end residues are part of each CDR3. Fields, in order: CDR3 length, J gene, D gene, V gene, CDR3 protein. A D gene is named only where the DNA matches it firmly.

length: 11
J: TRBJ2-4
D: .
V: TRBV29-1
CDR3: CSVVAKNIQYF

length: 17
J: TRBJ2-2
D: TRBD1
V: TRBV9
CDR3: CASSFNRDRENTGELFF

length: 14
J: TRBJ2-3
D: TRBD2
V: TRBV29-1
CDR3: CSVEASGRTDTQYF

length: 13
J: TRBJ2-3
D: .
V: TRBV7-9
CDR3: CASAWGSTDTQYF

length: 15
J: TRBJ1-1
D: .
V: TRBV15
CDR3: CATSSGSFLYTEAFF

length: 14
J: TRBJ2-5
D: .
V: TRBV4-2
CDR3: CASSQGGGQETQYF

length: 16
J: TRBJ2-2
D: .
V: TRBV7-9
CDR3: CASSLKGQSNTGELFF

length: 16
J: TRBJ2-5
D: TRBD2
V: TRBV27
CDR3: CARSRGPAGTQETQYF

length: 15
J: TRBJ2-3
D: .
V: TRBV20-1
CDR3: CSARPRTPATDTQYF

length: 12
J: TRBJ2-7
D: .
V: TRBV20-1
CDR3: CSAGPGLYEQYF

length: 12
J: TRBJ2-3
D: .
V: TRBV28
CDR3: CASSLTTDTQYF

length: 16
J: TRBJ1-1
D: .
V: TRBV4-1
CDR3: CASSQDLQRTGAEAFF

length: 14
J: TRBJ2-5
D: TRBD2
V: TRBV29-1
CDR3: CSVGQIAGSETQYF

length: 15
J: TRBJ2-1
D: TRBD1
V: TRBV29-1
CDR3: CSVNRGQGAYNEQFF

length: 12
J: TRBJ2-2
D: .
V: TRBV5-1
CDR3: CASSMDPGELFF

length: 17
J: TRBJ2-4
D: .
V: TRBV5-1
CDR3: CASSLTGWGLAKNIQYF

length: 15
J: TRBJ2-4
D: .
V: TRBV11-2
CDR3: CASSLLGGTKNIQYF